Given below is one TCR beta chain in context. Antigen specificity is unknown. Noted time point: after dendritic cell vaccination, including at tumor progression/relapse. TCRdb's table, derived via immunoSEQ multiplex PCR, lists solely in-frame clones and lacks some. The sample holds 100,000 or so clones; roughly 90% are singletons and the top ten take 2.5% to 3.5%. The V gene end was trimmed by 6 bases and the J gene end by 2 bases; junction bases not matched to a gene: 3. This CDR3 region has 13 residues. From germline, CDR1 is SGHVS and CDR2 FQNEAQ. The data were obtained in a study of glioma-infiltrating T cells after dendritic cell vaccination. Study outcomes and limitations: TCR clonality showed no direct relationship with survival.

This rearrangement joins TRBV7-8 to TRBJ1-2; 7 bases align to TRBD1. The TCR originated in a human donor with glioblastoma. Sample: blood, taken after dendritic cell vaccination. CDR3 sequence (DNA): TGTGCCAGCAGACAGGGGCCCAACTATGGCTACACCTTC. It specifies CASRQGPNYGYTF.